The subject of this entry is one T cell receptor beta chain. Antigen unknown. This entry is derived from a study of T cell responses to AZD1222 COVID-19 vaccine. Points from the study as a whole: Regions 160-218 and 743-854 held dominance among vaccine-associated CD4 TCRs, which spanned spike. It should be noted that donors were predominantly white British and more often female, and clonal diversity was possibly underestimated.

Assay used: immunoSEQ multiplex PCR; TCRdb lists only in-frame clones, some missing. The data contain 90,000 to 150,000 clones, roughly 88% of them seen just once; the ten biggest clones take up about 3.5%. Trimming stripped 4 bases from V and 0 bases from J, with 9 bases between. The germline CDR1 and CDR2 sequences are MNHEY and SVGEGT. CDR3 length equals 14 residues. The chain has TRBV6-2 or TRBV6-3 and TRBJ2-5; no reliable D call. This clonotype was obtained from an adult in good health. The sample was peripheral blood, taken on day 0 of AZD1222 vaccination. The CDR3 reads CASSLVSNQETQYF. Written as DNA, the CDR3 is TGTGCCAGCAGTTTGGTATCGAACCAAGAGACCCAGTACTTC.